Detailed here is one TCR beta chain. Its antigen is unknown. The entry originates in a study of blood T cells in healthy people across ages. Study-level results: Researchers report that TCR beta diversity correlated strongly with naive T cell percentage. A roughly linear fall in TCR beta diversity per million T cells was seen with increasing age.

PCR was performed a second time for roughly 7 to 12 cycles using a sample-barcoded 5' primer and a J-beta primer mix. Each cDNA molecule was tagged by a template-switch adaptor with 12 random nucleotides. From the 5' RACE reads, TCRdb called clonotypes with MiXCR, one entry per CDR3 protein. The table includes more than 800,000 distinct CDR3 sequences, more than 35% detected once. Trimming cost V 2 bases and J 6 bases; bases outside gene matches: 7. CDR3 length equals 15 residues. Per the germline V gene, CDR1 is MRHNA and CDR2 is SNTAGT. The origin of this receptor is a woman aged 55 to 70 in good health. Specimen: blood. The rearrangement uses TRBV6-4 and TRBJ2-1; the match to TRBD1 covers 7 bases. The CDR3 nucleotides are TGTGCCAGCAGTGACGGGCAGGGGGATCTCAATGAGCAGTTCTTC. It codes for CASSDGQGDLNEQFF.